A selection of T cell receptor beta chains follows, all from one sample in a study of blood T cell repertoires in COVID-19. Repertoires were generated with immunoSEQ multiplex PCR, while TCRdb's copy carries only in-frame clones and drops some. The sample contains around 230,000 clones, around 83% of which appear only once. What was sequenced was peripheral blood. The receptor source for this set is a woman between 55 and 75 years old with active or convalescent COVID-19. Both conserved end residues are part of each CDR3. Fields, in order: J gene, clone size, D gene, V gene, CDR3 DNA, CDR3 protein. The D gene is left open where the match is weak. Clone size, where shown, is once, few, many, or a class for clones that have expanded.

TRBJ2-3 | . | . | TRBV5-1 | TGCGCCAGCAGCCGCCCAATAGGGGGCACAGATACGCAGTATTTT | CASSRPIGGTDTQYF
TRBJ1-6 | . | . | TRBV6-5 | TGTGCCAGCAGTTTACAGGGAGCCCTTAATTCACCCCTCCACTTT | CASSLQGALNSPLHF
TRBJ1-1 | once | . | TRBV5-1 | TGCGCCAGCAGCTTGGGTACGGGGTGGAACACTGAAGCTTTCTTT | CASSLGTGWNTEAFF
TRBJ2-2 | . | . | TRBV19 | TGTGCCAGTAGTCTCCCGCCCATGGCAGGGGCGACCGGGGAGCTGTTTTTT | CASSLPPMAGATGELFF
TRBJ2-7 | . | . | TRBV27 | TGTGCCAGCAGTTTATCTGTCACAGGGCAGCAGTACTTC | CASSLSVTGQQYF
TRBJ2-1 | once | TRBD2 | TRBV5-4 | TGTGCCAGCAGCAGACTAGCGGGGGGTCAGGAGCAGTTCTTC | CASSRLAGGQEQFF
TRBJ1-2 | . | TRBD1 | TRBV4-1 | TGCGCCAGCAGCCAAGGGACAGGGGACGGCTACACCTTC | CASSQGTGDGYTF
TRBJ2-1 | . | TRBD2 | TRBV27 | TGTGCCAGCAGTTCTTGGGGGGACTACTTGGTTGAGCAGTTCTTC | CASSSWGDYLVEQFF
TRBJ2-7 | . | TRBD1 | TRBV19 | TGTGCCAGTTCGGGACAGGGTTCCTACTACGAGCAGTACTTC | CASSGQGSYYEQYF
TRBJ1-6 | . | TRBD1 | TRBV12-5 | TGTGCTAGTGGTTTCACTACGGGACAGGGGAGCTCCTATAATTCACCCCTCCACTTT | CASGFTTGQGSSYNSPLHF
TRBJ2-1 | once | . | TRBV11-2 | TGTGCCAGCAGCGCCAGCAATGAGCAGTTCTTC | CASSASNEQFF
TRBJ1-6 | . | . | TRBV6-2/TRBV6-3 | TGTGCCAGCAGTTGGGGTCTGCAGGGCAATAATTCACCCCTCCACTTT | CASSWGLQGNNSPLHF
TRBJ1-5 | . | . | TRBV6-4 | TGTGCCAGTTGGAGACAGTCTTGGAGCAATCAGCCCCAGCATTTT | CASWRQSWSNQPQHF
TRBJ2-3 | . | . | TRBV6-2/TRBV6-3 | TGTGCCAGCAGTTACGCGACAGATACGCAGTATTTT | CASSYATDTQYF
TRBJ1-1 | . | . | TRBV30 | TGTGCCTGGAGTTGGGGCGGCGTGGGCACTGAAGCTTTCTTT | CAWSWGGVGTEAFF
TRBJ2-1 | . | . | TRBV5-5 | TGTGCCAGCAGCCTAGGACCCGGGCCTACGGGGAATGAGCAGTTCTTC | CASSLGPGPTGNEQFF
TRBJ2-2 | . | TRBD2 | TRBV6-6 | TGTGCCAGCAGTTATAGCGGGGTAGGCGGGGAGCTGTTTTTT | CASSYSGVGGELFF
TRBJ1-1 | . | TRBD1 | TRBV3-1/TRBV3-2 | TGTGCCAGCAGCCTCCAGGGGGCTTTTGAAGCTTTCTTT | CASSLQGAFEAFF
TRBJ1-3 | . | . | TRBV21-1 | TGTGCCAGCAGCAGCCGTATCTCAGGGCAGCAAGGAAACACCATATATTTT | CASSSRISGQQGNTIYF
TRBJ2-2 | . | TRBD1 | TRBV6-2/TRBV6-3 | TGTGCCAGCAGTCCGGGACAGTCGAACACCGGGGAGCTGTTTTTT | CASSPGQSNTGELFF
TRBJ1-5 | . | . | TRBV5-8 | TGTGCCAGCAGCTTTTCACAGGGTAATCAGCCCCAGCATTTT | CASSFSQGNQPQHF
TRBJ1-2 | once | . | TRBV14 | TGTGCCAGCAGCCAAGAGGCATCCTATGGCTACACCTTC | CASSQEASYGYTF
TRBJ2-1 | . | TRBD2 | TRBV3-1/TRBV3-2 | TGTGCCAGCAGCCAAGTAGGACGGGGGGGCGACAATGAGCAGTTCTTC | CASSQVGRGGDNEQFF
TRBJ1-2 | . | . | TRBV18 | TGTGCCAGCTCACTGGCCCTGACAGTAGGCTACACCTTC | CASSLALTVGYTF
TRBJ2-5 | . | TRBD2 | TRBV5-1 | TGCGCCAGCAGCCCCAGAGCGGGGGGGGAAGAGACCCAGTACTTC | CASSPRAGGEETQYF
TRBJ1-5 | . | . | TRBV11-2 | TGTGCCAGCAGCCTTGGGGGGTATCAGCCCCAGCATTTT | CASSLGGYQPQHF
TRBJ1-1 | . | . | TRBV11-2 | TGTGCCAGCAGCCCGGGTCTTTCGGGGACTGAAGCTTTCTTT | CASSPGLSGTEAFF
TRBJ2-7 | . | . | TRBV5-5 | TGTGCCAGCAGCTTCGGGGGTTCGGGTAGGGAGCAGTACTTC | CASSFGGSGREQYF
TRBJ2-5 | . | . | TRBV12-2 | TGTGCAAGCGGGGGGGGTCCAGACCACCAAGAGACCCAGTACTTC | CASGGGPDHQETQYF
TRBJ2-3 | . | TRBD2 | TRBV11-2 | TGTGCCAGCAGCCCCTCCCCTAGCGGGGGCATCAATACGCAGTATTTT | CASSPSPSGGINTQYF
TRBJ2-1 | . | TRBD2 | TRBV7-6 | TGTGCCAGCAGCCCTCTAGCGGGGGGTTACAATGAGCAGTTCTTC | CASSPLAGGYNEQFF
TRBJ2-3 | . | TRBD2 | TRBV3-1/TRBV3-2 | TGTGCCAGCAGACATACAGGTAGCGGGGGTGATACGCAGTATTTT | CASRHTGSGGDTQYF
TRBJ1-2 | . | . | TRBV3-1/TRBV3-2 | TGTGCCAGCAGCCAAGCTCCAGGGTTTTATGGCTACACCTTC | CASSQAPGFYGYTF
TRBJ2-7 | . | TRBD1 | TRBV15 | TGTGCCACCAGCAGAGAAGGACAGGGCACAACCTACGAGCAGTACTTC | CATSREGQGTTYEQYF
TRBJ2-5 | . | TRBD1 | TRBV2 | TGTGCCAGCAGTATGGACAGGGCGGAGACCCAGTACTTC | CASSMDRAETQYF
TRBJ1-1 | . | . | TRBV21-1 | TGTGCCAGCAGCGCCCTAGATGGCCCCCGTTTTGATGAAGCTTTCTTT | CASSALDGPRFDEAFF
TRBJ2-2 | . | . | TRBV27 | TGTGCCAGCTTCTACTTCCCCTCGAACACCGGGGAGCTGTTTTTT | CASFYFPSNTGELFF